The 3 T cell receptor beta chains listed next were all sequenced from one sample in a study of OX40 agonist ivuxolimab in advanced cancers. Sequenced by immunoSEQ multiplex PCR; TCRdb stores in-frame clones only, minus some. This sample carries approximately 77,000 clones, 75% to 90% of them seen once, and the ten largest clones take approximately 2%. Sample: CD4+ or CD8+ T cells sorted from blood, taken in a trial of the OX40 agonist ivuxolimab. Every receptor here comes from an adult with an advanced solid tumor such as melanoma, head and neck, liver or kidney cancer.

A note on this clone: One junction end does not reproduce the germline sequence, and a read error may be involved. The chain joins TRBV9 to TRBJ1-1; 9 nucleotides match TRBD1. Germline values: CDR1 SGDLS, CDR2 YYNGEE. CDR3 length: 14 amino acids. The CDR3 nucleotides are TGTGCCAGCAGCGTAGAGGAGGGGGACAGGGCCGCACGTTTT. This codes for CASSVEEGDRAARF.

V and J are TRBV7-7 and TRBJ2-5, with a possible D match to TRBD2 (7 bases). The CDR3 covers 15 residues. The germline V and J ends were trimmed by 2 bases and 4 bases, with 14 bases remaining between them. Germline V gene lookup returns CDR1 SSHAT and CDR2 FNYEAQ (reference sequence). In DNA form, the CDR3 reads TGTGCCAGCAGCTTAAGGGGGGAGGGCCGAGAGACCCAGTACTTC. Amino acids: CASSLRGEGRETQYF.

CDR3 DNA sequence: TGCGCCAGCGGGAGGAATAATGAGCAGTTCTTC. Translated: CASGRNNEQFF. This chain uses TRBV5-1 with TRBJ2-1; TRBD2 is a possible D gene (6 bases). Trimming shortened V by 7 bases and J by 7 bases, and 9 bases separated the two germline ends. Germline loops: CDR1 SGHRS, CDR2 YFSETQ. This CDR3 is built from 11 residues.